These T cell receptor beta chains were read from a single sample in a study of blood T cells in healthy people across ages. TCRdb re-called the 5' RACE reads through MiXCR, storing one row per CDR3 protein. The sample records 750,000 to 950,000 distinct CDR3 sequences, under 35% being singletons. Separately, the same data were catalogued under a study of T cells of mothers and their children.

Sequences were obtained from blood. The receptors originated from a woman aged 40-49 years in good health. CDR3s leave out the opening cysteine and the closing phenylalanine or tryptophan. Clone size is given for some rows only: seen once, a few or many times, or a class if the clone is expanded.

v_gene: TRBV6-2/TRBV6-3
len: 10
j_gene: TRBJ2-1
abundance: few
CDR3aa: ASKLTHGEQF

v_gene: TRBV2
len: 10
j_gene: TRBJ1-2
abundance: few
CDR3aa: ASSERSYGYT

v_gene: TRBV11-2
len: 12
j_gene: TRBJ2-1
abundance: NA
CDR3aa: ASSFWGPTMSSS

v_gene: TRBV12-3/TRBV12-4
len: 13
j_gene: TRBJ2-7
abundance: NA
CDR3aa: ASSYSGGHTYEQY

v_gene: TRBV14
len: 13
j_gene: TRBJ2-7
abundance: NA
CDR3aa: VSSSTRGFLYEQY

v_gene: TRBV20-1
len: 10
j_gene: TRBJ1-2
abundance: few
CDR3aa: GAPHGTLGYT

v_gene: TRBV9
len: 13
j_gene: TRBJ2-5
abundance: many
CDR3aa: ASSALAGREETQY

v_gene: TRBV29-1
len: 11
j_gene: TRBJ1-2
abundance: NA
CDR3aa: SVEEGTGARYT

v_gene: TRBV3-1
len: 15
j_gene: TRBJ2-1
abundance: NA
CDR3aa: ASSRELLAGAGNEQF

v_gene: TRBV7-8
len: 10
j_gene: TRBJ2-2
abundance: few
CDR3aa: ASSPVPGELF

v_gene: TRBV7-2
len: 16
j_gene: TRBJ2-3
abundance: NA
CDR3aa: ASSSPTGGIRVVDTQY

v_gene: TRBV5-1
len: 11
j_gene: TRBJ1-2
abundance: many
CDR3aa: ASGDTGDYGYT

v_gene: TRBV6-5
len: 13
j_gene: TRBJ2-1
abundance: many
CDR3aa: ASSYGAGGNNEQF

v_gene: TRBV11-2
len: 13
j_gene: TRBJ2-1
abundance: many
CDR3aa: ASSLAPGQFNEQF

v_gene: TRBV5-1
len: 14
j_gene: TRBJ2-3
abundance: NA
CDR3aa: ASSSAGQGAADTQY

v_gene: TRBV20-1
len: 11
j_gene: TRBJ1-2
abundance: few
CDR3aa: SASAGLSGGYT

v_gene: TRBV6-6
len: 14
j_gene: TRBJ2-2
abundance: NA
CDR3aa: ASSYAGGYNTGELF

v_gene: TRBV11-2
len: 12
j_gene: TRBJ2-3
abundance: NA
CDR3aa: ASSLGGWTDTQY

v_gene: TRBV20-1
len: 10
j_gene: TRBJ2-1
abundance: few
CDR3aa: SGVGGNNEQF

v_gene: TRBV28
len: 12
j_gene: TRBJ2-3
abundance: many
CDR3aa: AGRTSGRTDTQY

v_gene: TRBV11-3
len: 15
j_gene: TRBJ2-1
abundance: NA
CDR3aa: ASSQKDGSTGYNEQF

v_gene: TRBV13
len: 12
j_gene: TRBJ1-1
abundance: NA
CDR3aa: ASNDQTGFTEAF

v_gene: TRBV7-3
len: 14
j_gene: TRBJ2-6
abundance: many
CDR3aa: ASGSAGGSGANVLT

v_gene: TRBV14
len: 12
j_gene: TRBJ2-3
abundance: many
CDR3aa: ASSDRGRTDTQY

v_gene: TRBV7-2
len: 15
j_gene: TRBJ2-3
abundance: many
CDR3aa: ASSIRTGGASTDTQY

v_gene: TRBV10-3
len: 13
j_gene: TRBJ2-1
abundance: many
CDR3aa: AISEDRLGHNEQF

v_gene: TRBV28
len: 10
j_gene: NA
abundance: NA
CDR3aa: ASSLSRDEQY

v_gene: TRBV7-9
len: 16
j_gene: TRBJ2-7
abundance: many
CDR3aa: ASSFGTSGGAQGYEQY

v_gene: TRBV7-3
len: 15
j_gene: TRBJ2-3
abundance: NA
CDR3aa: ASSRPGLAGGADTQY

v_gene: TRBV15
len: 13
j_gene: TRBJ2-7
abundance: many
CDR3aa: ATSRDAGTIYEQY

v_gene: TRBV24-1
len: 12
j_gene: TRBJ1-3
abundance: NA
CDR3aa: ATSDGTVGNTIY

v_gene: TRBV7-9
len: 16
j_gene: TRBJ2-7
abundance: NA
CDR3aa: ASSPRPTGRRGSYEQY

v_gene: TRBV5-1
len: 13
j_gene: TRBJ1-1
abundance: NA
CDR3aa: ASSLWTVKNTEAF

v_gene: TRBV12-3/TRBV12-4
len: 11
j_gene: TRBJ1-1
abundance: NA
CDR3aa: ASRDRMNTEAF

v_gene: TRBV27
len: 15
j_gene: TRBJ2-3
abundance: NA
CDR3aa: ASNPGGGPSSTDTQY

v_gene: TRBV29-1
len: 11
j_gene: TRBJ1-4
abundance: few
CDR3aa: SGQLGRNEKLF

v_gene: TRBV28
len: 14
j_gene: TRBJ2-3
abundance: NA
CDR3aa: ASRAPRGLSSDTQY

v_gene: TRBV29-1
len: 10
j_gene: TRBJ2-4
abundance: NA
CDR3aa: SARQGSETRY

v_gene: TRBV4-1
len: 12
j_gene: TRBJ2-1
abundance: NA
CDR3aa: ASSHLAGGNEQF

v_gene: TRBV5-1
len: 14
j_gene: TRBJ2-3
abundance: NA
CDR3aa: ASSSQQGLSTDTQY

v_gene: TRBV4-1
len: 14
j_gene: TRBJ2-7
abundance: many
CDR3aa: ASSPAGEGLSYEQY

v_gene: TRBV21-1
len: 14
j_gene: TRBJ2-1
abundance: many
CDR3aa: ASIPITGADNNEQF

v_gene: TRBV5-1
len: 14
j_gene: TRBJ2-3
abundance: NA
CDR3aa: ASRSGTSGPTDTQY

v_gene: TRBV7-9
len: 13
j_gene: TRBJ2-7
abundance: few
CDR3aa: ASSPVGILDYEQY

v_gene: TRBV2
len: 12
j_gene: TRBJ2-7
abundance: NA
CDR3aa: ASNEPGQGYEQY

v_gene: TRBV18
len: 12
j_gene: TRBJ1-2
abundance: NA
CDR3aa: ASSPGAGSYGYT

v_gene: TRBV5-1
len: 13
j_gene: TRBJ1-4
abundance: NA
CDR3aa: ASSLDTRSVFPQF

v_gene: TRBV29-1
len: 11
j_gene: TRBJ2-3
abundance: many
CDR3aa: SAEVQSTDTQY

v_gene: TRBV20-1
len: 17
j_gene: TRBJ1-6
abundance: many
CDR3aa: SARDQGGATLSYNSPLH

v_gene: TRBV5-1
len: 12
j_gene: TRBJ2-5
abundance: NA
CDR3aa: ASSSGQGNYEEY

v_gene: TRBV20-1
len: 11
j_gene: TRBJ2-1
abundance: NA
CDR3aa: SPGRVGAETQF

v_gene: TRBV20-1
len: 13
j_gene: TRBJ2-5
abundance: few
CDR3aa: SARDPRGNGETQY

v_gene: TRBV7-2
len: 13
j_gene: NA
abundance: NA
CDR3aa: ASSLEGIPAYEQY

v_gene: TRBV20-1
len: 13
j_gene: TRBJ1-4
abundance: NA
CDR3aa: SARPGGSTNEKLF

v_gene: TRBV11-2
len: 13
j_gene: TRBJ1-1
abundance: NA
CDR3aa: ANSSPKTLYTEAF

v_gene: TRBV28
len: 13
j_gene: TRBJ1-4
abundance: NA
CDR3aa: ASSFSQSRNEKLF